The 6 T cell receptor beta chains listed next were all sequenced from one sample in a study of blood T cell repertoires in COVID-19. Here immunoSEQ multiplex PCR was the method, and the copy in TCRdb shows in-frame clones only, minus some. This sample has more than 200,000 clones, with around 80% found just once. The sequenced sample was peripheral blood. Every receptor here comes from a man between 60 and 75 years old with acute or convalescent COVID-19.

The genes are TRBV24-1 and TRBJ2-1, with TRBD2 as a possible D gene (7 bases). From germline, CDR1 is KGHDR and CDR2 SFDVKD. V was trimmed by 6 bases and J by 10 bases, leaving 15 bases between them. The CDR3 is 13 residues long. The CDR3 nucleotides read TGTGCCACCAGTCGGTGGGAGGGGGGGGAGCAGTTCTTC. It translates to CATSRWEGGEQFF.

This clone was counted once. The gene calls are TRBV6-1 and TRBJ2-7, with a possible D match to TRBD2 (6 bases). V was cut by 3 bases and J by 0 bases, with 12 bases left in between. This CDR3 contains 15 residues. CDR1 and CDR2 (germline): MNHNS, SASEGT. CDR3 sequence (DNA): TGTGCCAGCAGTGACAATCCTAGCGACTCCTACGAGCAGTACTTC. The encoded protein is CASSDNPSDSYEQYF.

The V call is TRBV6-6, the J call TRBJ2-1; D remains ambiguous. CDR3 length equals 12 residues. In germline, CDR1 is MNHNY, CDR2 SVGAGI (reference sequence). The V gene lost 6 bases and the J gene lost 7 bases, with 10 bases spanning the gap. The CDR3 DNA reads TGTGCCAGCAGCCCAAACGGTAATGAGCAGTTCTTC. Protein: CASSPNGNEQFF.

The chain joins TRBV5-1 to TRBJ1-3, with D hard to call. This CDR3 contains 13 residues. CDR1 is SGHRS, CDR2 YFSETQ, per germline. V was trimmed by 2 bases and J by 3 bases, leaving 6 bases between them. CDR3 bases: TGCGCCAGCAGCTTAGAGAGTGGAAACACCATATATTTT. Its protein is CASSLESGNTIYF.

The V and J genes are TRBV7-9 and TRBJ2-5, with TRBD1 matching 9 bases. V lost 2 bases to trimming and J lost 1 base; unmatched junction nucleotides: 5. Germline V lookup: CDR1 SEHNR, CDR2 FQNEAQ (reference sequence). The CDR3 is made up of 16 amino acids. The chain's CDR3 is CASSLTGQGSQETQYF. In nucleotides, the CDR3 is TGTGCCAGCAGCTTAACCGGACAGGGGAGCCAAGAGACCCAGTACTTC.

V usage is TRBV6-6 and J usage is TRBJ2-2; TRBD1 matches at 7 bases. Per the germline V gene, CDR1 is MNHNY and CDR2 is SVGAGI (reference sequence). V lost 6 bases, J lost 7 bases, and 11 bases stayed unmatched. The length of the CDR3 is 15 residues. The CDR3 loop reads CASSPSDRLNGELFF. The CDR3, as DNA: TGTGCCAGCAGCCCCTCGGACAGGCTCAACGGGGAGCTGTTTTTT.